This T cell receptor (beta chain) was sequenced during a study of response to subunit inactivated influenza vaccine. Notes on the study in general: Each seasonal influenza vaccination, the authors suggested, recruits few new T cells.

This CDR3 is built from 13 residues. In germline, CDR1 is SGDLS, CDR2 YYNGEE. With 4 bases removed from V and 3 bases from J, the gap between germline ends came to 8 bases. This clonotype has more than one count but fewer than ten. As yet, its antigen is unknown. In TCRdb, the RT-PCR reads were re-called with MiXCR into one record per CDR3 protein. The sample lists 550,000 to 800,000 distinct CDR3 sequences, more than 15% occurring once. Sequencing was performed on PBMCs from blood, taken approximately 12 days after vaccination. This receptor was taken from a man between 45 and 60 years old who received an inactivated influenza vaccine. V and J are TRBV9 and TRBJ2-1; D is ambiguous. Here the CDR3 reads CASSSLSYNEQFF. The CDR3, as DNA: TGTGCCAGCAGCTCCTTGAGCTACAATGAGCAGTTCTTC.